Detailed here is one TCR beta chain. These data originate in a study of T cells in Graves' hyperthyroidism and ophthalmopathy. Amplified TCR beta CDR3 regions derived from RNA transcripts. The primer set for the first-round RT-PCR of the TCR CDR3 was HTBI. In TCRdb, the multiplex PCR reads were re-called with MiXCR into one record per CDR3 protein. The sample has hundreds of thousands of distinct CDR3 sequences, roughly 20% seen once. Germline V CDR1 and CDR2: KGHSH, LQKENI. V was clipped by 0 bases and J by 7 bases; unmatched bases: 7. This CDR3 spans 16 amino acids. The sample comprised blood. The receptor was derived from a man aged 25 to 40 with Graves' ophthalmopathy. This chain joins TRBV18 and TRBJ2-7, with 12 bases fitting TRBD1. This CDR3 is CASSPPPGQGAREQYF. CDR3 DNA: TGTGCCAGCTCACCACCTCCGGGACAGGGGGCGAGAGAGCAGTACTTC.